This T cell receptor beta chain was sequenced for a study of T cells in Graves' hyperthyroidism and ophthalmopathy. V was clipped by 1 base and J by 5 bases, with 9 bases between them. The CDR3 length is 13 residues. CDR1 and CDR2 from the germline V gene are SEHNR and FQNEAQ (reference sequence). This clonotype has a count of ten or more. Template material for amplifying TCR beta CDR3 regions consisted of RNA transcripts. First-round RT-PCR targeting the TCR CDR3 was performed with the HTBI primer set. TCRdb redid the calling of the multiplex PCR reads with MiXCR, one entry per CDR3 protein. This sample has 640,000 or so distinct CDR3 sequences, with 14% found just once.

The chain carries TRBV7-9 and TRBJ2-7; no clear D. This receptor was identified in a woman aged 18-29 years with Graves' ophthalmopathy. Sequencing was done on a sample of blood. The CDR3 sequence is CASSLDWSDEQYF. The CDR3 DNA reads TGTGCCAGCAGCTTAGACTGGTCTGACGAGCAGTACTTC.